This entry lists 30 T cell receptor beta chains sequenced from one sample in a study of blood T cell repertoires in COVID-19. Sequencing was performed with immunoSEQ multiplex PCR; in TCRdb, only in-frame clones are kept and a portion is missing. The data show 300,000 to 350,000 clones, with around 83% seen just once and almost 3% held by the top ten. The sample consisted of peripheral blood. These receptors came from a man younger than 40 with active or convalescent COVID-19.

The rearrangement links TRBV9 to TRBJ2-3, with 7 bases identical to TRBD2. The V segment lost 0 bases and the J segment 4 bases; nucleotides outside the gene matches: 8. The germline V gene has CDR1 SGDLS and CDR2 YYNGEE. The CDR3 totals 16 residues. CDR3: CASSVGLQRGADTQYF. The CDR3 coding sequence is TGTGCCAGCAGCGTAGGTCTCCAGCGGGGTGCAGATACGCAGTATTTT.

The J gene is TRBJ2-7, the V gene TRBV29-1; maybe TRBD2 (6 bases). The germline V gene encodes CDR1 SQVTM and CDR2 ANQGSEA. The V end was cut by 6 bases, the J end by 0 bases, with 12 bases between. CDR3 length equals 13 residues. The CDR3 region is CSVNDGSSYEQYF. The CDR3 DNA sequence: TGCAGCGTCAACGACGGGAGCTCCTACGAGCAGTACTTC.

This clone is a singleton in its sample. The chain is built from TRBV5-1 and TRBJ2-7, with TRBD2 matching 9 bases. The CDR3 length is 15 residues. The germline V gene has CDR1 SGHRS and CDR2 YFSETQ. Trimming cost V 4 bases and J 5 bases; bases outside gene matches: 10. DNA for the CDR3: TGCGCCAGCAGCCCGGCGGTGCTAGCGGGACACGAGCAGTACTTC. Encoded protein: CASSPAVLAGHEQYF.

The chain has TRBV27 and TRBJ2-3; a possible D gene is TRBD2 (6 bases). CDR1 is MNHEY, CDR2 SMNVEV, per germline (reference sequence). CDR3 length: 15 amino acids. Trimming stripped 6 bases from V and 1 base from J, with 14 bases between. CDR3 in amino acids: CASSLGSMGTDTQYF. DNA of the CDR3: TGTGCCAGCAGCCTCGGGAGTATGGGCACAGATACGCAGTATTTT.

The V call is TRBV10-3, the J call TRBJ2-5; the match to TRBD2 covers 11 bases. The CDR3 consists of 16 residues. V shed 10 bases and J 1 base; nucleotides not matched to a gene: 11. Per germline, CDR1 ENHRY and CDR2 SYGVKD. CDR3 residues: CATGQGTSGGQETQYF. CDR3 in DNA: TGTGCCACCGGACAGGGTACTAGCGGGGGCCAAGAGACCCAGTACTTC.

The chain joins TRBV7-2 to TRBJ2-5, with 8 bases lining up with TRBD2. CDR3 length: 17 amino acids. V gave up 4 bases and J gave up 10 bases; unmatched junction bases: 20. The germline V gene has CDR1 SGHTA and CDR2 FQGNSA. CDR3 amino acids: CASSSGLADGEGEVQYF. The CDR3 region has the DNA TGTGCCAGCAGCTCAGGACTAGCCGATGGGGAGGGAGAAGTCCAGTACTTC. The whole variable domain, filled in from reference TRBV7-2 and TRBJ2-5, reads GAGVSQSPSNKVTEKGKDVELRCDPISGHTALYWYRQSLGQGLEFLIYFQGNSAPDKSGLPSDRFSAERTGGSVSTLTIQRTQQEDSAVYLCASSSGLADGEGEVQYFGPGTRLLVL.

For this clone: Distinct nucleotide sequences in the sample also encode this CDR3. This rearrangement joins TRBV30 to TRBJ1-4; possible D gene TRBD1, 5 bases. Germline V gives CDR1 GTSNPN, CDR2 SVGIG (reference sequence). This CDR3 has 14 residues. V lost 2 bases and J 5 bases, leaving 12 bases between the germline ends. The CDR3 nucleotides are TGTGCCTGGAGTTGGGGCGGTACAAATGAAAAACTGTTTTTT. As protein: CAWSWGGTNEKLFF. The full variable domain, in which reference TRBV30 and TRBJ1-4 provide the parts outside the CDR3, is SQTIHQWPATLVQPVGSPLSLECTVEGTSNPNLYWYRQAAGRGLQLLFYSVGIGQISSEVPQNLSASRPQDRQFILSSKKLLLSDSGFYLCAWSWGGTNEKLFFGSGTQLSVL.

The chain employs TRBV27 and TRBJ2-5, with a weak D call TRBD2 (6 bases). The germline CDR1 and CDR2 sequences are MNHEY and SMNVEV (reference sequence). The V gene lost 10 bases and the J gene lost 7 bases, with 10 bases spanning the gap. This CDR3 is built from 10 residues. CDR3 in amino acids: CANFSGTQYF. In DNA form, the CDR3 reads TGTGCCAACTTTAGCGGGACCCAGTACTTC.

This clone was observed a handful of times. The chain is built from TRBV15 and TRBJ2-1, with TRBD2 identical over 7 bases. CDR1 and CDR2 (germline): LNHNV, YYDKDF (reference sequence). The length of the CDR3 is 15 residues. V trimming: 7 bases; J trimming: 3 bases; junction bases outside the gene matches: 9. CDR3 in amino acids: CATMRDPSGYNEQFF. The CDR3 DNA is TGTGCCACCATGCGAGACCCTAGCGGCTACAATGAGCAGTTCTTC.

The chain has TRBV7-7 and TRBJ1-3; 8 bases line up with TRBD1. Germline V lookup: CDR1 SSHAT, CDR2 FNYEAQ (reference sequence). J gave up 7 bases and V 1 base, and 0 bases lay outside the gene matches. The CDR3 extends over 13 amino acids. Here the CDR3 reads CASSLDRGNTIYF. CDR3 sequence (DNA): TGTGCCAGCAGCTTAGACAGGGGGAACACCATATATTTT.

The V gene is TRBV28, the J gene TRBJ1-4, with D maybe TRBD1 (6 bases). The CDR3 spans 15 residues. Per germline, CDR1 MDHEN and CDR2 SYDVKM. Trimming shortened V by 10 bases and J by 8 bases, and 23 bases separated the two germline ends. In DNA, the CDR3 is TGTGCCACTGGGGGGGCATCCACCCCCGGCGAAAAACTGTTTTTT. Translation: CATGGASTPGEKLFF.

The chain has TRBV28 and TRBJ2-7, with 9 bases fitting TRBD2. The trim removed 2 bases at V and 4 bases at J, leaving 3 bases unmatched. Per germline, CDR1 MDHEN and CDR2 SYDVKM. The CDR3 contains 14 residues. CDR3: CASSLAGGRYEQYF. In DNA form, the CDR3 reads TGTGCCAGCAGTTTAGCGGGAGGGCGATACGAGCAGTACTTC. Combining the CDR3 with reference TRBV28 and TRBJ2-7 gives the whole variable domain DVKVTQSSRYLVKRTGEKVFLECVQDMDHENMFWYRQDPGLGLRLIYFSYDVKMKEKGDIPEGYSVSREKKERFSLILESASTNQTSMYLCASSLAGGRYEQYFGPGTRLTVT.

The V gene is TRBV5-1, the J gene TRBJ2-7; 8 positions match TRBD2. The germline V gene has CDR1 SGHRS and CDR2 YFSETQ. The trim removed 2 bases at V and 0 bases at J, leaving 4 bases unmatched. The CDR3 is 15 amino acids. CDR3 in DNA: TGCGCCAGCAGCTTAAAGGCGGGAGGCTCCTACGAGCAGTACTTC. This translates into CASSLKAGGSYEQYF.

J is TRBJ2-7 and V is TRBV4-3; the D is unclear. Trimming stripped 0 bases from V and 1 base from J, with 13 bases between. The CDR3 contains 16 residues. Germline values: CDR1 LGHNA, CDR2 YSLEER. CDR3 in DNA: TGCGCCAGCAGCCAAGATCGCAGTTTCCCTTCCTACGAGCAGTACTTC. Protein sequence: CASSQDRSFPSYEQYF.

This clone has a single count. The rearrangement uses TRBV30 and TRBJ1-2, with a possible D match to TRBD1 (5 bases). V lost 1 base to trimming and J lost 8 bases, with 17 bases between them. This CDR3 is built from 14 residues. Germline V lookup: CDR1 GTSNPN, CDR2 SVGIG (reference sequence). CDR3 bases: TGTGCCTGGAGTGGGGACTCTATCTTTGGGGGCTACACCTTC. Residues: CAWSGDSIFGGYTF.

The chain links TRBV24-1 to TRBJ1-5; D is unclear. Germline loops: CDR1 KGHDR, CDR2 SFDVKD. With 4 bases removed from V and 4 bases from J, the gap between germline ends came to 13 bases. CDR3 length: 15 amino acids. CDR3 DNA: TGTGCCACCAGTGACCCCGGGGAGGGAAATCAGCCCCAGCATTTT. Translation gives CATSDPGEGNQPQHF.

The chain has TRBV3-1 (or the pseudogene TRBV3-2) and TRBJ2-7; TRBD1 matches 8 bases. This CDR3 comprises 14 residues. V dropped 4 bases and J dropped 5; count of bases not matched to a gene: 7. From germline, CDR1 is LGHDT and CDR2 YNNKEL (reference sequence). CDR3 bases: TGTGCCAGCAGCCCAGTCGACAGGGGCCACGAGCAGTACTTC. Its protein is CASSPVDRGHEQYF.

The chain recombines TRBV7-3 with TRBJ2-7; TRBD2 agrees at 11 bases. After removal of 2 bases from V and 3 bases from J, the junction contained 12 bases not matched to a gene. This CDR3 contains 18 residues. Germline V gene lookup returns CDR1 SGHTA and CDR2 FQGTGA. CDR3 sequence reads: CASSLLGLAVTRGYEQYF. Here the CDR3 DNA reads TGTGCCAGCAGCTTATTGGGACTAGCGGTAACGAGGGGCTACGAGCAGTACTTC.

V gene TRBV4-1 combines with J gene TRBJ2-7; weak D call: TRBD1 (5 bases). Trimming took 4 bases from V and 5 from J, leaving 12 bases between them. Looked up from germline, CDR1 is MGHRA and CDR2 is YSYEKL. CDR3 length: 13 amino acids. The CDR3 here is CASSPPGPDEQYF. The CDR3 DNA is TGCGCCAGCAGCCCCCCAGGGCCCGACGAGCAGTACTTC.

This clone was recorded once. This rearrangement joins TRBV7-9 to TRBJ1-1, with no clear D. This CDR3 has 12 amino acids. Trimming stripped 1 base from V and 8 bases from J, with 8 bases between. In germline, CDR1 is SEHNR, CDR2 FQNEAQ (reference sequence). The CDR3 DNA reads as TGTGCCAGCAGCTTAGGTCGAGGGGAAGCTTTCTTT. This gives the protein CASSLGRGEAFF.

The CDR3 is CASSYHGQGRGYTF. The DNA for the CDR3 is TGTGCCAGCAGTTACCACGGACAGGGACGAGGCTACACCTTC. V and J are TRBV6-5 and TRBJ1-2; TRBD1 matches 8 bases. There are 14 residues in the CDR3. The trim removed 2 bases at V and 8 bases at J, leaving 7 bases unmatched. Germline assignment: CDR1 MNHEY and CDR2 SVGAGI.

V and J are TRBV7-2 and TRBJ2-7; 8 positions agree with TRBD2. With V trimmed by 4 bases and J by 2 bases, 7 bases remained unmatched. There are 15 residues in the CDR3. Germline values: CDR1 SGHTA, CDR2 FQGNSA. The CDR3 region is CASSSVSGRPYEQYF. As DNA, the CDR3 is TGTGCCAGCAGCTCTGTGAGCGGGAGACCCTACGAGCAGTACTTC.

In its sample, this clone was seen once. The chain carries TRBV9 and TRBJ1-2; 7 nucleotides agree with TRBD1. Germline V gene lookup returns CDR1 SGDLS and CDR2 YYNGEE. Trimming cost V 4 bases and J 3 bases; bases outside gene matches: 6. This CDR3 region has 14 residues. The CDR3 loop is CASSQGTVYYGYTF. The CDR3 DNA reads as TGTGCCAGCAGCCAGGGGACAGTCTACTATGGCTACACCTTC. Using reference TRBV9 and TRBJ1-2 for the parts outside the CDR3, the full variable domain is DSGVTQTPKHLITATGQRVTLRCSPRSGDLSVYWYQQSLDQGLQFLIQYYNGEERAKGNILERFSAQQFPDLHSELNLSSLELGDSALYFCASSQGTVYYGYTFGSGTRLTVV.

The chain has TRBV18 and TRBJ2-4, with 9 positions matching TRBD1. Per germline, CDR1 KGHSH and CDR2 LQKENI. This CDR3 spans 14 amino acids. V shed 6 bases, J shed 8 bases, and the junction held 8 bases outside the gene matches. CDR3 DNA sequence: TGTGCCAGCTCGCGGGACAGGGAAGCGGACATTCAGTACTTC. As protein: CASSRDREADIQYF. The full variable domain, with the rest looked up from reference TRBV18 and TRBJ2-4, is NAGVMQNPRHLVRRRGQEARLRCSPMKGHSHVYWYRQLPEEGLKFMVYLQKENIIDESGMPKERFSAEFPKEGPSILRIQQVVRGDSAAYFCASSRDREADIQYFGAGTRLSVL.

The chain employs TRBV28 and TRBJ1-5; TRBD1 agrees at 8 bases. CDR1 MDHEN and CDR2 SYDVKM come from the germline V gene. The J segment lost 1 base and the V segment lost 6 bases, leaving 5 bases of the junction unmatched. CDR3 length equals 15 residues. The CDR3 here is CASSRGQASNQPQHF. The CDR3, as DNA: TGTGCCAGCAGCCGGGGACAGGCCAGCAATCAGCCCCAGCATTTT.

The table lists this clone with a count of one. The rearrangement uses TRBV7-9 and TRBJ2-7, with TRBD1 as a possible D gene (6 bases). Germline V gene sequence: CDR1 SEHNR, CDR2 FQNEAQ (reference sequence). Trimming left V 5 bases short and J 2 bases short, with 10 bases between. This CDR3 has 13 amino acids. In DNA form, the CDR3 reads TGTGCCAGCAGCCGGACAGCCGCCTACGAGCAGTACTTC. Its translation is CASSRTAAYEQYF.

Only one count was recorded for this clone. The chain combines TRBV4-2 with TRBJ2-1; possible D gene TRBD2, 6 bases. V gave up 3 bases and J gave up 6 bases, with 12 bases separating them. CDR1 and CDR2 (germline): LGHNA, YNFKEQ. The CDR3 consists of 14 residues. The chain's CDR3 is CASSQVKEGNEQFF. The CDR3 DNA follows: TGTGCCAGCAGCCAGGTCAAGGAGGGCAATGAGCAGTTCTTC.

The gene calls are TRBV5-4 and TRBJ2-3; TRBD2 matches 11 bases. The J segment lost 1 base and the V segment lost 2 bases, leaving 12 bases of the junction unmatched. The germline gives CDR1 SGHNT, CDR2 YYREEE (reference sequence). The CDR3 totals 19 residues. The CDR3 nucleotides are TGTGCCAGCAGCTTAAAGGAACTAGCGGGAGTCAGGGGCACAGATACGCAGTATTTT. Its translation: CASSLKELAGVRGTDTQYF.

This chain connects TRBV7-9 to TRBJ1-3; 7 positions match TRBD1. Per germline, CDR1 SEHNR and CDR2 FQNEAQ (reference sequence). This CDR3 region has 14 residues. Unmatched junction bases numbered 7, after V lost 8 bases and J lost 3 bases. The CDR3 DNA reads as TGTGCCAGCTCGGGCAGGGGGAATGGAAACACCATATATTTT. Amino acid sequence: CASSGRGNGNTIYF.

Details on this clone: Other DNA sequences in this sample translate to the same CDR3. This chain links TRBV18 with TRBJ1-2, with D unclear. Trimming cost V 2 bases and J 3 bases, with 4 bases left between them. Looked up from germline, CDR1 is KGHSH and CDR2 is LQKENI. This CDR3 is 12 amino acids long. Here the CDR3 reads CASSPRDYGYTF. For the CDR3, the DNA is TGTGCCAGCTCACCAAGAGACTATGGCTACACCTTC. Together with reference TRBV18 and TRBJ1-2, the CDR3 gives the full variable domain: NAGVMQNPRHLVRRRGQEARLRCSPMKGHSHVYWYRQLPEEGLKFMVYLQKENIIDESGMPKERFSAEFPKEGPSILRIQQVVRGDSAAYFCASSPRDYGYTFGSGTRLTVV.